The sequence of this T cell receptor (beta chain) was determined in a study of OX40 agonist ivuxolimab in advanced cancers. Whole-study context: At 65% to 85% male, the cohort had a mean age of around 56 years, ranging from roughly 20 to 90. In three patients, partial responses were observed, one with hepatocellular carcinoma and two with cutaneous melanoma.

TCRdb's table, derived via immunoSEQ multiplex PCR, lists solely in-frame clones and lacks some. The sample yields approximately 89,000 clones, about nine tenths seen once. With autoimmune disease history or systemic immunosuppression, patients were excluded. The TCR originated in an adult with an advanced solid tumor such as melanoma, head and neck, liver or kidney cancer. The source material was CD4+ or CD8+ T cells sorted from blood, sampled in a trial of the OX40 agonist ivuxolimab.

For the CDR3, the DNA is TGTGCCAGCAGCCCAAGGGGGAGCGGCAACACCGGGGAGCTGTTTTTT. The encoded protein is CASSPRGSGNTGELFF. J is TRBJ2-2 and V is TRBV7-9; maybe TRBD1 (6 bases). The CDR3 runs to 16 residues. The ends were cut back, 5 bases at V and 2 bases at J, with 15 bases in the middle. Germline CDR1 is SEHNR and CDR2 is FQNEAQ (reference sequence).